What follows describes a single T cell receptor (beta chain). This CDR3 fails to terminate in the conserved phenylalanine or tryptophan, so it likely reflects a read error. The data were taken from a study of CD8+CD57+ T cells in acquired aplastic anemia. Study context: Sorted CD4+ and CD8+ cells yielded about 3 ug of DNA on average.

It was genomic DNA that served as the template for profiling TCR beta VDJ and CDR3. TCRdb reanalysed the reads using MiXCR and keeps one entry per CDR3 protein. The sample yields about 190,000 distinct CDR3 sequences, around 47% seen once. In patients chosen for sequencing, flow cytometry had shown CD8+CD57+ cell expansion. Each patient gave a blood sample that was collected before any therapy had been received. This sequence originates from a human donor with aplastic anemia. The sample taken for sequencing was sorted CD4+, CD8+, or CD8+CD57+ T cells (not recorded which) from PBMCs.

DNA for the CDR3: TGTGCTAGTGGACGCGACCTAGGACAGCAATACGAGCAGTACCTC. It codes for CASGRDLGQQYEQYL. The rearrangement links TRBV12-5 to TRBJ2-7; D might be TRBD1 (6 bases). Trimming removed 6 bases from V and 4 bases from J, with 19 bases in between. Per germline, CDR1 LGHNT and CDR2 FRNRAP. The CDR3 covers 15 residues.